This TCR beta chain derives from a study of blood T cell dynamics during melanoma immunotherapy. Broader study findings: Disease-control patients' PBMC repertoires became either more clonal or more diverse at W3.

With regard to this clone: Its antigen is not known.

Documented time point: pre-treatment baseline. Patients had no prior systemic cancer treatment, immunosuppressants or other active cancers. Trimming took off 2 bases at V and 3 bases at J, with 5 bases between the two ends. There are 12 residues in the CDR3. Looked up from germline, CDR1 is MNHEY and CDR2 is SMNVEV (reference sequence). The repertoire was sequenced with immunoSEQ multiplex PCR; TCRdb's copy has only in-frame clones and lacks some. The sample holds 4,000 to 5,000 clones, around 88% seen once. This chain joins TRBV27 and TRBJ2-7; a possible D gene is TRBD1 (5 bases). The specimen was blood, collected from a patient treated with checkpoint blockade. This clonotype was sampled from a human donor with melanoma. The CDR3 DNA is TGTGCCAGCAGTTTACAGGGCTACGAGCAGTACTTC. It is translated as CASSLQGYEQYF.